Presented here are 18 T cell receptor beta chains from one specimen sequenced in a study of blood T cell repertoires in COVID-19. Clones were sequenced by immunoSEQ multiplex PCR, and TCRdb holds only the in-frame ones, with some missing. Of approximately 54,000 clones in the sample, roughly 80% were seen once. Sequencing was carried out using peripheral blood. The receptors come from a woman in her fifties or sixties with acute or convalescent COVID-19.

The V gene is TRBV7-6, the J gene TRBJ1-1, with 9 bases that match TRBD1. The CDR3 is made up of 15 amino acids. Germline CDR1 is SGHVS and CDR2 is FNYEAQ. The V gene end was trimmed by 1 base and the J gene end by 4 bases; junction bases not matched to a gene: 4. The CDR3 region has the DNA TGTGCCAGCAGCTTAGGGACAGGGGTTAGCACTGAAGCTTTCTTT. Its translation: CASSLGTGVSTEAFF.

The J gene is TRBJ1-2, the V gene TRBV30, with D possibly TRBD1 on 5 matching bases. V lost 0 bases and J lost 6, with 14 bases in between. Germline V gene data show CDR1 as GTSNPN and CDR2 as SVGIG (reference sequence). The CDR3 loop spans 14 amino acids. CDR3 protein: CAWSVPGIPHGYTF. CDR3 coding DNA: TGTGCCTGGAGTGTACCAGGGATCCCCCATGGCTACACCTTC.

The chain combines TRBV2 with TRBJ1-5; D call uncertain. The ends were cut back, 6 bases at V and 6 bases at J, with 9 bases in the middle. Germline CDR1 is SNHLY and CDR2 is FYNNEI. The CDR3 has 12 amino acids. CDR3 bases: TGTGCCAGCAGCGGGGAGGTTCAGCCCCAGCATTTT. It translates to CASSGEVQPQHF.

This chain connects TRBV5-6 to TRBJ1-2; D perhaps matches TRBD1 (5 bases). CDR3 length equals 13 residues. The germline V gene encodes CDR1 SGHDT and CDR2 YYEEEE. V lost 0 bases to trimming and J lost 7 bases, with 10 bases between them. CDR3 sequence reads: CASSLVGGSGYTF. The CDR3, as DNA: TGTGCCAGCAGCTTGGTGGGGGGTAGTGGCTACACCTTC. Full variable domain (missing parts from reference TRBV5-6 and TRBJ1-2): DAGVTQSPTHLIKTRGQQVTLRCSPKSGHDTVSWYQQALGQGPQFIFQYYEEEERQRGNFPDRFSGHQFPNYSSELNVNALLLGDSALYLCASSLVGGSGYTFGSGTRLTVV.

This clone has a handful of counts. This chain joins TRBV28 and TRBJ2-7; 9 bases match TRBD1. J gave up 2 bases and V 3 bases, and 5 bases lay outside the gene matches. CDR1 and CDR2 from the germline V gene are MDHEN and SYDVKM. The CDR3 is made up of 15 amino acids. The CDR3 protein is CASSLYGTGPYEQYF. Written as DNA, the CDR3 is TGTGCCAGCAGTTTGTACGGGACAGGGCCCTACGAGCAGTACTTC.

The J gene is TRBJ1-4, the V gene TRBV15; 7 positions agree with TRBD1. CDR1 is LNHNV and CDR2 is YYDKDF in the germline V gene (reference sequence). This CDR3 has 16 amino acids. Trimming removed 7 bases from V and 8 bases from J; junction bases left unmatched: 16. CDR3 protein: CATTKRWRGQGEKLFF. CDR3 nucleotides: TGTGCCACCACCAAAAGGTGGAGGGGGCAGGGGGAAAAACTGTTTTTT.

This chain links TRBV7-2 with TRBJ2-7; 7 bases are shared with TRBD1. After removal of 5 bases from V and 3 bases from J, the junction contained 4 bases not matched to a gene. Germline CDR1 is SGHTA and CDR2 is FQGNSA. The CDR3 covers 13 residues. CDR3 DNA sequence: TGTGCCAGCAGCAGGACAGGCTTCTACGAGCAGTACTTC. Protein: CASSRTGFYEQYF.

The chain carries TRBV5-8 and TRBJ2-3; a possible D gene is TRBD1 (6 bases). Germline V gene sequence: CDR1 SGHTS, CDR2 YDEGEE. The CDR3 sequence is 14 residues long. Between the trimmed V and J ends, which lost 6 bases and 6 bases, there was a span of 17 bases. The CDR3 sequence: CASNPGQGSDTQYF. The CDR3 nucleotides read TGTGCCAGCAATCCGGGACAAGGGTCGGATACGCAGTATTTT.

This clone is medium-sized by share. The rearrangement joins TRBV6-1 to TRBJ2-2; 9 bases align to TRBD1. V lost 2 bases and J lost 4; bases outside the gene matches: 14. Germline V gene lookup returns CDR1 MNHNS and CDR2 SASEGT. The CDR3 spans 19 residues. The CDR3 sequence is CASSEKYGTGYRGTGELFF. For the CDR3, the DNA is TGTGCCAGCAGTGAAAAGTATGGGACAGGGTATCGGGGCACCGGGGAGCTGTTTTTT.

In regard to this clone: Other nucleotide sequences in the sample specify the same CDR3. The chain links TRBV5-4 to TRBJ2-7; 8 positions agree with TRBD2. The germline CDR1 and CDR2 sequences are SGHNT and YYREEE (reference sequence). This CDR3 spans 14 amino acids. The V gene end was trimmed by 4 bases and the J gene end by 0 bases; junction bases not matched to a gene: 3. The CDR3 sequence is CASSPTSDSYEQYF. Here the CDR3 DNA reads TGTGCCAGCAGCCCGACTAGCGACTCCTACGAGCAGTACTTC.

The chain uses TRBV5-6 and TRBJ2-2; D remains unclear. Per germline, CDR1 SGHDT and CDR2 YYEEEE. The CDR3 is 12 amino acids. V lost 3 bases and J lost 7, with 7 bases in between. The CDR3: CASSSLGGELFF. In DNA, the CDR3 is TGTGCCAGCAGCTCTCTCGGCGGGGAGCTGTTTTTT.

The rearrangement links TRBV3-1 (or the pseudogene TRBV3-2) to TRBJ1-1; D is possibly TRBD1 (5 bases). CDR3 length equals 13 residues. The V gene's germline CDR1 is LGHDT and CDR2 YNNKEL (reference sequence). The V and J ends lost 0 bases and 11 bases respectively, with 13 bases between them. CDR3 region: CASSQDPAGVAFF. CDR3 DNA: TGTGCCAGCAGCCAAGATCCCGCGGGGGTTGCTTTCTTT.

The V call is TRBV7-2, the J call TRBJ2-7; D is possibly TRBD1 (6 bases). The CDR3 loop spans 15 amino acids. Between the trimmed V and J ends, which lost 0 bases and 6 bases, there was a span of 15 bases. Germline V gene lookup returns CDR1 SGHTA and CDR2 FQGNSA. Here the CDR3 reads CASSLARRGSAEQYF. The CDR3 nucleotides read TGTGCCAGCAGCTTAGCGCGCAGGGGATCCGCCGAGCAGTACTTC.

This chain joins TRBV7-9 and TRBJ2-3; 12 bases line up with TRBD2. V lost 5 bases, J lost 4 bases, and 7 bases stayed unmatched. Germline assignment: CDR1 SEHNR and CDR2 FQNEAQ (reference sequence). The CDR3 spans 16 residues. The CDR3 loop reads CASSRTSGAESDTQYF. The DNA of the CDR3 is TGTGCCAGCAGCCGGACTAGCGGGGCCGAGTCAGATACGCAGTATTTT.

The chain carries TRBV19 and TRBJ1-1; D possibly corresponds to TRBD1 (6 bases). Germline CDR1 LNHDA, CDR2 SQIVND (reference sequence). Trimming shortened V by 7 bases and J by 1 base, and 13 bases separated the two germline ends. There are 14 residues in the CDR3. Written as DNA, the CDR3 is TGTGCCAGTACCCCCAGGGGACAGAACACTGAAGCTTTCTTT. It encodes CASTPRGQNTEAFF.

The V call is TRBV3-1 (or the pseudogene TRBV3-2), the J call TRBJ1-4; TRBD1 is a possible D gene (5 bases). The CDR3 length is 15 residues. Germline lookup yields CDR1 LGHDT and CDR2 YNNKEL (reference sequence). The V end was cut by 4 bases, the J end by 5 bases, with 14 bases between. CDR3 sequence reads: CASSPRDFTNEKLFF. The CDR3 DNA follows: TGTGCCAGCAGCCCACGGGACTTCACCAATGAAAAACTGTTTTTT.

CDR3 loop: CASSERNRLTGELFF. DNA of the CDR3: TGTGCCAGCAGTGAAAGGAACAGGTTAACCGGGGAGCTGTTTTTT. The chain is built from TRBV6-1 and TRBJ2-2; TRBD1 might be the D (5 bases). The CDR3 sequence is 15 residues long. Germline CDR1 reads MNHNS; CDR2 reads SASEGT. V lost 2 bases and J 5 bases, leaving 12 bases between the germline ends.

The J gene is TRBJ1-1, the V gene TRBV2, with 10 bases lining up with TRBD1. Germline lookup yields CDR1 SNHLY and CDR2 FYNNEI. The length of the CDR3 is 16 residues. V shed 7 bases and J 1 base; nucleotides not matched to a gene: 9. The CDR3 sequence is CASTWDRGSRNTEAFF. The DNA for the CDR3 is TGTGCCAGCACCTGGGACAGGGGATCGAGGAACACTGAAGCTTTCTTT. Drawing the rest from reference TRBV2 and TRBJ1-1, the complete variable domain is EPEVTQTPSHQVTQMGQEVILRCVPISNHLYFYWYRQILGQKVEFLVSFYNNEISEKSEIFDDQFSVERPDGSNFTLKIRSTKLEDSAMYFCASTWDRGSRNTEAFFGQGTRLTVV.